This T cell receptor (beta chain) is from a study of CD8 T cells in ankylosing spondylitis. Details on this clonotype: Antigen specificity is unknown.

CDR1 is MNHEY, CDR2 SMNVEV, per germline (reference sequence). The ends were cut back, 2 bases at V and 3 bases at J, with 11 bases in the middle. The CDR3 contains 14 residues. Study-wide results and limits: In peripheral blood, disease-linked CD8+ clones occurred at relatively low frequencies. Made up of 7 to 9 highly homologous variants, a TCR beta motif appeared characteristic of ankylosing spondylitis blood.

Each TCR beta library was made by quantitative 5'-RACE that incorporated molecular barcodes. TCRdb used MiXCR to reprocess the 5' RACE reads, holding one entry per CDR3 protein. This repertoire shows about 160,000 distinct CDR3 sequences, approximately 48% found once; its top ten account for approximately 16%. The TCR originated in a male donor with ankylosing spondylitis. Sequencing input: synovial fluid, either unsorted or a sorted T cell fraction (not recorded which). The chain recombines TRBV27 with TRBJ2-7, with a weak D call TRBD1 (5 bases). CDR3 nucleotide sequence: TGTGCCAGCAGTTTAAGGGGAACCCTCTACGAGCAGTACTTC. Protein sequence: CASSLRGTLYEQYF.